Presented here are 20 T cell receptor beta chains from one specimen sequenced in a study of early T cells in non-severe SARS-CoV-2 infection. TCRdb re-analysed the 5' RACE reads in MiXCR, keeping a single row per CDR3 protein. The sample lists tens of thousands of distinct CDR3 sequences, about 14% seen once, with about 4% in the top ten. Here the sequenced sample was whole blood, taken at baseline. The source is an adult who was a healthcare worker with PCR-confirmed SARS-CoV-2 infection or an uninfected control (not recorded which).

There are many counts of this clonotype. The chain recombines TRBV2 with TRBJ2-5; D unclear. The CDR3 consists of 12 residues. V lost 1 base and J 2 bases, leaving 2 bases between the germline ends. Germline V gene data show CDR1 as SNHLY and CDR2 as FYNNEI. CDR3 amino acids: CASSEVQETQYF. CDR3 coding DNA: TGTGCCAGCAGTGAAGTGCAAGAGACCCAGTACTTC.

V usage is TRBV5-1 and J usage is TRBJ2-7; the match to TRBD2 covers 7 bases. J lost 0 bases, V lost 3 bases, and 3 bases had no gene match. Germline V gene lookup returns CDR1 SGHRS and CDR2 YFSETQ. The CDR3 is 14 amino acids. The CDR3 region has the DNA TGCGCCAGCAGCTCGACTAGCTCCTCCTACGAGCAGTACTTC. It codes for CASSSTSSSYEQYF.

This clonotype was seen only a few times. The V and J genes are TRBV2 and TRBJ2-3; possible D gene TRBD2, 6 bases. CDR1 and CDR2 (germline): SNHLY, FYNNEI. V was trimmed by 5 bases and J by 2 bases, leaving 17 bases between them. The CDR3 is made up of 16 amino acids. CDR3: CASSPGSSGITDTQYF. In DNA, the CDR3 is TGTGCCAGCAGTCCGGGGAGTAGCGGTATCACAGATACGCAGTATTTT.

This chain connects TRBV20-1 to TRBJ2-2, with TRBD2 matching 11 bases. The V gene end was trimmed by 7 bases and the J gene end by 5 bases; junction bases not matched to a gene: 9. CDR3 length equals 15 residues. Germline V CDR1 and CDR2: DFQATT, SNEGSKA (reference sequence). In DNA form, the CDR3 reads TGCAGTGTTCCCGATAGCGGGAGGGGAACCGGGGAGCTGTTTTTT. Translation: CSVPDSGRGTGELFF.

This chain connects TRBV7-9 to TRBJ2-3, with a weak D call TRBD2 (6 bases). With 3 bases removed from V and 3 bases from J, the gap between germline ends came to 10 bases. Germline loops: CDR1 SEHNR, CDR2 FQNEAQ (reference sequence). This CDR3 is 14 amino acids long. The DNA for the CDR3 is TGTGCCAGCAGCTTGGAGGGATTGACAGATACGCAGTATTTT. Protein product: CASSLEGLTDTQYF.

The rearrangement links TRBV7-2 to TRBJ2-1, with 9 positions matching TRBD2. V was pared by 5 bases and J by 0 bases, with 11 bases of the junction left unmatched. Germline-derived CDR1 and CDR2 are SGHTA and FQGNSA. The CDR3 covers 18 residues. DNA of the CDR3: TGTGCCAGCAGCGGCCGAACTAGCGGGCTCCGCTCCTACAATGAGCAGTTCTTC. Protein sequence: CASSGRTSGLRSYNEQFF.

The sample holds one count of this clonotype. The chain is built from TRBV7-9 and TRBJ2-3; TRBD2 might be the D (6 bases). Trimming cost V 3 bases and J 5 bases, with 12 bases left between them. CDR1 is SEHNR, CDR2 FQNEAQ, per germline (reference sequence). The CDR3 consists of 14 residues. The CDR3, as DNA: TGTGCCAGCAGCTTGCGGCTAGCGCTAGATACGCAGTATTTT. This encodes CASSLRLALDTQYF.

This chain uses TRBV14 with TRBJ2-7; weak D call: TRBD1 (6 bases). The V gene's germline CDR1 is SGHDN and CDR2 FVKESK. V dropped 2 bases and J dropped 3 bases, with 8 bases sitting between them. The CDR3 covers 13 residues. The CDR3 region has the DNA TGTGCCAGCAGCCAATGGACAGTCTACGAGCAGTACTTC. This gives the protein CASSQWTVYEQYF.

This chain links TRBV10-2 with TRBJ2-3, with D possibly called TRBD1 or TRBD2 (5 bases each). The V gene lost 6 bases and the J gene lost 2 bases, with 9 bases spanning the gap. The CDR3 runs 13 residues. CDR1 and CDR2 (germline): WSHSY, SAAADI. The CDR3 reads CASSWDPTDTQYF. In nucleotides, the CDR3 is TGCGCCAGCAGCTGGGACCCCACAGATACGCAGTATTTT.

This clonotype has more than one count but fewer than ten. The chain recombines TRBV3-1 with TRBJ2-1; unclear D gene. CDR1 and CDR2 from the germline V gene are LGHDT and YNNKEL (reference sequence). Trimming pared 1 base from V and 6 bases from J, leaving 7 bases between. The CDR3 is 13 amino acids. The CDR3 region has the DNA TGTGCCAGCAGCCAAGCTCGACCCAATGAGCAGTTCTTC. Protein product: CASSQARPNEQFF.

This clonotype was recorded at least ten times. CDR3 sequence reads: CSARAKVPGELFF. DNA of the CDR3: TGCAGTGCTAGAGCCAAGGTCCCCGGGGAGCTGTTTTTT. The V gene is TRBV20-1, the J gene TRBJ2-2, with unresolved D. Germline lookup yields CDR1 DFQATT and CDR2 SNEGSKA (reference sequence). V lost 1 base, J lost 6 bases, and 9 bases lay in between. The CDR3 consists of 13 residues.

This clonotype has only a few counts. The chain uses TRBV28 and TRBJ2-7; 8 nucleotides agree with TRBD2. The CDR3 sequence is 14 residues long. CDR1 is MDHEN and CDR2 is SYDVKM in the germline V gene. V dropped 4 bases and J dropped 7; count of bases not matched to a gene: 9. DNA for the CDR3: TGTGCCAGCAGTTCCCCGACTAGCGCGGGGGAGCAGTACTTC. It is translated as CASSSPTSAGEQYF.

This clonotype was recorded at least ten times. The J gene is TRBJ2-2, the V gene TRBV29-1; a possible D gene is TRBD2 (5 bases). With 2 bases removed from V and 5 bases from J, the gap between germline ends came to 12 bases. CDR3 length: 14 residues. Germline V gene lookup returns CDR1 SQVTM and CDR2 ANQGSEA. The CDR3 bases are TGCAGCGTTGAAATCGGAGGAGCTACCGGGGAGCTGTTTTTT. Protein sequence: CSVEIGGATGELFF.

This clonotype appeared a few times. The V and J genes are TRBV20-1 and TRBJ2-1; possibly TRBD2 for D (6 bases). CDR1 and CDR2 (germline): DFQATT, SNEGSKA (reference sequence). V shed 5 bases and J shed 6 bases, with 17 bases lying between them. The CDR3 is 14 residues long. The CDR3 sequence: CSAGDYSGPNEQFF. DNA of the CDR3: TGCAGTGCTGGCGACTATAGCGGACCCAATGAGCAGTTCTTC.

This clonotype was seen a few times. The chain recombines TRBV5-1 with TRBJ2-5; tentatively, D is TRBD2 (5 bases). This CDR3 comprises 12 residues. Germline CDR1 SGHRS, CDR2 YFSETQ. V gave up 6 bases and J gave up 1 base, with 7 bases separating them. Written as DNA, the CDR3 is TGCGCCAGCAAGGCGGGCCAAGAGACCCAGTACTTC. Residues: CASKAGQETQYF. The full variable domain, rest sourced from reference TRBV5-1 and TRBJ2-5, is KAGVTQTPRYLIKTRGQQVTLSCSPISGHRSVSWYQQTPGQGLQFLFEYFSETQRNKGNFPGRFSGRQFSNSRSEMNVSTLELGDSALYLCASKAGQETQYFGPGTRLLVL.

The sample holds a few counts of this clonotype. This rearrangement joins TRBV5-3 to TRBJ1-2; D is unresolved. TRBV5-3 is treated as an ORF (open reading frame) with a function not yet certain. CDR3 size: 10 residues. The ends were cut back, 9 bases at V and 9 bases at J, with 12 bases in the middle. CDR3 bases: TGTGCCATGATGGAGGGATGCTACACCTTC. It specifies CAMMEGCYTF.

The gene calls are TRBV4-1 and TRBJ2-7; 10 nucleotides align to TRBD1. The CDR3 extends over 16 amino acids. Germline lookup yields CDR1 MGHRA and CDR2 YSYEKL. V dropped 1 base and J dropped 3; count of bases not matched to a gene: 6. This CDR3 is CASSQGTTGGGYEQYF. The CDR3 DNA sequence: TGCGCCAGCAGCCAAGGAACGACAGGGGGCGGCTACGAGCAGTACTTC.

This clonotype was seen a handful of times. V gene TRBV20-1 combines with J gene TRBJ2-7, with 11 nucleotides matching TRBD2. V trimming: 0 bases; J trimming: 1 base; junction bases outside the gene matches: 2. The CDR3 runs 15 residues. Germline lookup yields CDR1 DFQATT and CDR2 SNEGSKA (reference sequence). The CDR3 spells CSARDRLAGSYEQYF. CDR3 nucleotides: TGCAGTGCTAGAGATAGACTAGCGGGATCCTACGAGCAGTACTTC.

This clonotype was seen more than once but under ten times. CDR3 sequence (DNA): TGTGCCAGCAGCTTAGCGGCAGGTGCGAACACTGAAGCTTTCTTT. This sequence encodes CASSLAAGANTEAFF. The chain has TRBV7-9 and TRBJ1-1; D is uncertain. CDR3 length equals 15 residues. Germline lookup yields CDR1 SEHNR and CDR2 FQNEAQ (reference sequence). The V end was cut by 0 bases, the J end by 1 base, with 9 bases between.

This chain links TRBV7-8 with TRBJ2-7; D is possibly TRBD2 (6 bases). V was shortened by 5 bases and J by 3 bases, with 17 bases between the two germline ends. This CDR3 has 15 amino acids. Germline V lookup: CDR1 SGHVS, CDR2 FQNEAQ. In DNA, the CDR3 is TGTGCCAGCAGCCCCGAGGGCGGGACGGACTACGAGCAGTACTTC. It specifies CASSPEGGTDYEQYF.